This entry concerns a single TCR beta chain. This sample was included in a study of blood T cell repertoires in COVID-19. Only in-frame clones appear in the TCRdb table, and some are missing; sequencing was by immunoSEQ multiplex PCR. The data contain approximately 200,000 clones, 84% of them singletons. This TCR derives from a woman older than 75 with COVID-19, enrolled during active disease. Material: peripheral blood.

CDR3 sequence: CASSLQGNTEAFF. As DNA, the CDR3 is TGCGCCAGCAGCCTACAGGGGAACACTGAAGCTTTCTTT. V usage is TRBV4-3 and J usage is TRBJ1-1; D possibly corresponds to TRBD1 (6 bases). The ends were cut back, 4 bases at V and 1 base at J, with 7 bases in the middle. The CDR3 extends over 13 amino acids. CDR1 is LGHNA, CDR2 YSLEER, per germline.